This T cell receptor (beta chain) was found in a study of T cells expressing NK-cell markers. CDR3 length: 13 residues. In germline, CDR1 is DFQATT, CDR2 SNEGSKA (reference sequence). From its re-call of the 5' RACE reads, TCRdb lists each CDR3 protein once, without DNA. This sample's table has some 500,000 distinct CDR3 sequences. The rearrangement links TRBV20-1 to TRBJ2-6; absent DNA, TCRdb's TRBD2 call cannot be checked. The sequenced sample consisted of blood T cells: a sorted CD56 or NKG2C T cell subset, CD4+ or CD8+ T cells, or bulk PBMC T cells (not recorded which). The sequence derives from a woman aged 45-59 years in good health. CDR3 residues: CSAGRAGANVLTF.